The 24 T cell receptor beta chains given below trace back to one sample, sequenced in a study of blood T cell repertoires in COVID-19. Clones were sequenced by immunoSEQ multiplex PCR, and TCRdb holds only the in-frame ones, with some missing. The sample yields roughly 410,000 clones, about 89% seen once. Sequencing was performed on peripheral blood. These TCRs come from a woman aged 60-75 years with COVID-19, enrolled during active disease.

CDR3 sequence reads: CASRGTGYNTGELFF. CDR3 DNA: TGTGCCAGCAGAGGGACAGGGTATAACACCGGGGAGCTGTTTTTT. The rearrangement uses TRBV6-5 and TRBJ2-2, with TRBD1 matching over 9 bases. The CDR3 covers 15 residues. With V trimmed by 6 bases and J by 2 bases, 4 bases remained unmatched. Germline-derived CDR1 and CDR2 are MNHEY and SVGAGI.

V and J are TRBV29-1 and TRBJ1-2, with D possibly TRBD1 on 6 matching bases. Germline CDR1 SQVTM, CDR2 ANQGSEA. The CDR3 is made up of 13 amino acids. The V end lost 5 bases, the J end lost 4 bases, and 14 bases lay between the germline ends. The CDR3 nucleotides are TGCAGCGTTCGCAGGGAAGGGGGCTATGGCTACACCTTC. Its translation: CSVRREGGYGYTF.

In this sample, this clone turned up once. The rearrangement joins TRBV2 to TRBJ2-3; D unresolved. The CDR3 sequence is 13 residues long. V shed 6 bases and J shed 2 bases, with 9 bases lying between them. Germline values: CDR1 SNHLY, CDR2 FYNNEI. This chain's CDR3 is CASSAEVTDTQYF. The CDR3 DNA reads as TGTGCCAGCAGCGCAGAGGTCACAGATACGCAGTATTTT.

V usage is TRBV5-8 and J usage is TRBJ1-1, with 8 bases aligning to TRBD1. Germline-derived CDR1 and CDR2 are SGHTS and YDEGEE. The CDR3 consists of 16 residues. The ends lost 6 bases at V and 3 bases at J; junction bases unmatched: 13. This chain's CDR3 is CASTVGRGLRDTEAFF. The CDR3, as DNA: TGTGCCAGCACCGTCGGCAGGGGGCTTCGGGACACTGAAGCTTTCTTT. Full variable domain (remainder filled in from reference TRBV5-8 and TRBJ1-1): EAGVTQSPTHLIKTRGQQATLRCSPISGHTSVYWYQQALGLGLQFLLWYDEGEERNRGNFPPRFSGRQFPNYSSELNVNALELEDSALYLCASTVGRGLRDTEAFFGQGTRLTVV.

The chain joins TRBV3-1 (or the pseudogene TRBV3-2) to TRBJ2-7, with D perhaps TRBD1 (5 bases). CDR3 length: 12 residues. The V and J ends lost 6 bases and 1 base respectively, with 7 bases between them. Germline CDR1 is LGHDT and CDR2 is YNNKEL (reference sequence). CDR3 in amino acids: CASRGASYEQYF. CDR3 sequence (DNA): TGTGCCAGCAGAGGGGCTTCCTACGAGCAGTACTTC.

Written as DNA, the CDR3 is TGTGCCACCAGTGGAGGGGACAGGGGCTGGGGGAATGAGCAGTTCTTC. Protein product: CATSGGDRGWGNEQFF. The V gene is TRBV24-1, the J gene TRBJ2-1; 10 bases are a match to TRBD1. This CDR3 has 16 residues. After removal of 5 bases from V and 7 bases from J, the junction contained 10 bases not matched to a gene. The V gene's germline CDR1 is KGHDR and CDR2 SFDVKD.

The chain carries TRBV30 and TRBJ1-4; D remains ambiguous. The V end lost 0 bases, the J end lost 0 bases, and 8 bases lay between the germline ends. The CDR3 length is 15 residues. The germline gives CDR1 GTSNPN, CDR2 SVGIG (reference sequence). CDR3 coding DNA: TGTGCCTGGAGTGTACTACACCCAACTAATGAAAAACTGTTTTTT. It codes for CAWSVLHPTNEKLFF.

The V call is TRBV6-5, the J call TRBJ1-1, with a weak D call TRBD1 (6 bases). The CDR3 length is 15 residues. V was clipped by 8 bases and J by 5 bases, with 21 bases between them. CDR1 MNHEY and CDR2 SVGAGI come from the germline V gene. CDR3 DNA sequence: TGTGCCAGCCCCCGAAGGGGGGGGGAGGGGACTGAAGCTTTCTTT. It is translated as CASPRRGGEGTEAFF.

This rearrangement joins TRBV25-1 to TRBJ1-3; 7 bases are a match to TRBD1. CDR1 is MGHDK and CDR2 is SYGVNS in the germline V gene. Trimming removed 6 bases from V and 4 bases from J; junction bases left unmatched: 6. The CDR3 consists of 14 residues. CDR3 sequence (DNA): TGTGCCAGCAGGGCCTCGGGACAGGGAAACACCATATATTTT. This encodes CASRASGQGNTIYF.

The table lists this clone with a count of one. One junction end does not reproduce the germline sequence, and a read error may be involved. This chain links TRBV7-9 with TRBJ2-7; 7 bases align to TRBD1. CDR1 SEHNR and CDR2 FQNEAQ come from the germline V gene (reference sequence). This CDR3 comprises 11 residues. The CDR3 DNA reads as TGTGCCAGCAGCAACGCAGGGGGTTGCGCCTTC. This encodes CASSNAGGCAF.

The DNA of the CDR3 is TGTGCCAGTAGTATGGAGACAGTTTTGGGCTACACCTTC. Translating it yields CASSMETVLGYTF. The chain links TRBV19 to TRBJ1-2; the D gene is possibly TRBD1 (5 bases). V lost 3 bases to trimming and J lost 8 bases, with 13 bases between them. Germline CDR1 is LNHDA and CDR2 is SQIVND (reference sequence). The CDR3 totals 13 residues.

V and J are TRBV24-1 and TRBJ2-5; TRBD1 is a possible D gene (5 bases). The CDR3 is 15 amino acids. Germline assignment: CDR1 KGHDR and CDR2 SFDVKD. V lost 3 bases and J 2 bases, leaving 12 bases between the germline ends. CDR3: CATSDTRTKQETQYF. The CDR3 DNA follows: TGTGCCACCAGTGATACTCGGACAAAACAAGAGACCCAGTACTTC.

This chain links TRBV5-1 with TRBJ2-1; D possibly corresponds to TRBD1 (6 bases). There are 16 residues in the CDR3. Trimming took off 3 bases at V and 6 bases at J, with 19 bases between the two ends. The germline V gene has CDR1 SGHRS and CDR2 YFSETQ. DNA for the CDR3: TGCGCCAGCAGCTCCAATCAGGGGAAACAACGCAATGAGCAGTTCTTC. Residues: CASSSNQGKQRNEQFF.

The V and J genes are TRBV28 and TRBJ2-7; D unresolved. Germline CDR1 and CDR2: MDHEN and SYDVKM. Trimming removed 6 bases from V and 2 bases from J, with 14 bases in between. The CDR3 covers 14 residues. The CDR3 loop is CASSPSTAPYEQYF. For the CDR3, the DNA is TGTGCCAGCAGCCCCAGTACAGCTCCCTACGAGCAGTACTTC.

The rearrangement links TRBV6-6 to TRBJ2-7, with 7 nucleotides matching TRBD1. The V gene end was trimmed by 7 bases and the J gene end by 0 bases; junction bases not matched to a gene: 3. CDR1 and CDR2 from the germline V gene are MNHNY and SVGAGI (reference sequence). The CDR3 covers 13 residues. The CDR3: CASIRQGSYEQYF. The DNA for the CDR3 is TGTGCCAGCATCCGACAGGGCTCCTACGAGCAGTACTTC.

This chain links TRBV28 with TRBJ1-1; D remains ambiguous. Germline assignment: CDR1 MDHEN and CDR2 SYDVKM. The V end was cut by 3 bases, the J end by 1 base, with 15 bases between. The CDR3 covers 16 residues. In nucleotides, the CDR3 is TGTGCCAGCAGTTTCCTGGTCCCTGGAGGGAACACTGAAGCTTTCTTT. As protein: CASSFLVPGGNTEAFF.

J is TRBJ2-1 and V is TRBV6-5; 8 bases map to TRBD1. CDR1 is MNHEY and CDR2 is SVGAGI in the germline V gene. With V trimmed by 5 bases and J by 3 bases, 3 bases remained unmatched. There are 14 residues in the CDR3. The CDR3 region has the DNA TGTGCCAGCAGTAGGGGGACAGGCTACAATGAGCAGTTCTTC. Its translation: CASSRGTGYNEQFF.

The CDR3 sequence is CAWRTRPGNTIYF. The CDR3 DNA reads TGTGCCTGGAGAACTCGCCCGGGAAACACCATATATTTT. The chain recombines TRBV30 with TRBJ1-3, with D unresolved. Germline-derived CDR1 and CDR2 are GTSNPN and SVGIG (reference sequence). The V end lost 3 bases, the J end lost 4 bases, and 10 bases lay between the germline ends. This CDR3 is built from 13 residues.

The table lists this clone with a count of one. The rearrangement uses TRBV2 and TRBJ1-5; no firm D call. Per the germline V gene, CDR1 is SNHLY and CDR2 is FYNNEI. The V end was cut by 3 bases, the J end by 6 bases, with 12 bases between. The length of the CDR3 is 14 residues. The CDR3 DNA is TGTGCCAGCAGTGACGAGGTATCAACTCAGCCCCAGCATTTT. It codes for CASSDEVSTQPQHF.

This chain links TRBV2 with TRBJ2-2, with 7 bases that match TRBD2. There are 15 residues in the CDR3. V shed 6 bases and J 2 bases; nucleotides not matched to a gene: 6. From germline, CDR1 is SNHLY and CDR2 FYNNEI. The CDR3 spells CASRSGLPNTGELFF. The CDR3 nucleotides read TGTGCCAGCAGATCGGGACTACCCAACACCGGGGAGCTGTTTTTT. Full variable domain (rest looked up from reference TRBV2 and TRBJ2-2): EPEVTQTPSHQVTQMGQEVILRCVPISNHLYFYWYRQILGQKVEFLVSFYNNEISEKSEIFDDQFSVERPDGSNFTLKIRSTKLEDSAMYFCASRSGLPNTGELFFGEGSRLTVL.

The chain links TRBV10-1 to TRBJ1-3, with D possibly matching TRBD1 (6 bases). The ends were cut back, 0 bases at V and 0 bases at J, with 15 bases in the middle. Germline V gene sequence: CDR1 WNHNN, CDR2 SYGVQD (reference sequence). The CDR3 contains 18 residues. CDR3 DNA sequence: TGCGCCAGCAGTGAGTCGACGGGAAGAGGGGGCTCTGGAAACACCATATATTTT. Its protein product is CASSESTGRGGSGNTIYF.

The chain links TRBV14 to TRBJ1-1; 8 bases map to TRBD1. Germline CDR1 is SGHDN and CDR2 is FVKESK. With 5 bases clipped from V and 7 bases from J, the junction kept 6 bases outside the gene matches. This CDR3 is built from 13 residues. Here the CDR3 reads CASSSRGRDEAFF. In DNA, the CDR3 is TGTGCCAGCAGCTCCAGGGGGCGGGATGAAGCTTTCTTT.

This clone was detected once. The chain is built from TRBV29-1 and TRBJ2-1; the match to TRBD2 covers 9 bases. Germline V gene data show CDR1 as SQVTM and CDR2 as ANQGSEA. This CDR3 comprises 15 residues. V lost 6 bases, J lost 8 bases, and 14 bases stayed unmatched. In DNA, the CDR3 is TGCAGCGTCCACACATGGGGGACTAGCTTGGATGAGCAGTTCTTC. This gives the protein CSVHTWGTSLDEQFF.

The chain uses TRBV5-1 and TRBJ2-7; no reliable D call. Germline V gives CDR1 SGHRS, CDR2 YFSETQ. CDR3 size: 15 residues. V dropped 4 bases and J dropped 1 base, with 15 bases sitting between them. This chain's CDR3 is CASSVLGSNSYEQYF. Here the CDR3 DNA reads TGCGCCAGCAGCGTCCTAGGCTCAAATTCCTACGAGCAGTACTTC.